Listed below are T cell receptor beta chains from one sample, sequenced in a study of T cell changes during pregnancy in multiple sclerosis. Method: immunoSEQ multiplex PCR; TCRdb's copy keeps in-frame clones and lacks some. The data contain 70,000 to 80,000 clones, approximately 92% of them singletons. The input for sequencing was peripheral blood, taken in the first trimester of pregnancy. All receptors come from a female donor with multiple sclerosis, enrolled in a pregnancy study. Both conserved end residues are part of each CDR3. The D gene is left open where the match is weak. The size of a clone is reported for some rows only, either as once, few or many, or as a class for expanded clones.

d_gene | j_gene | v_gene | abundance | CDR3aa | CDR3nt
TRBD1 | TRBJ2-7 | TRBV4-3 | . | CASSQDGQGNEQYF | TGCGCCAGCAGCCAAGATGGACAGGGGAACGAGCAGTACTTC
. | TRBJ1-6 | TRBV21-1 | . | CASSKPVSGQDFNSPLHF | TGTGCCAGCAGCAAACCTGTATCGGGACAGGATTTTAATTCACCCCTCCACTTT
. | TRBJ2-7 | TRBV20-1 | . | CSVGQGALEYF | .
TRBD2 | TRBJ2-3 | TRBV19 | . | CASSIGTERGGPSTDTQYF | TGTGCCAGTAGTATAGGCACGGAGCGGGGGGGGCCTAGCACAGATACGCAGTATTTT
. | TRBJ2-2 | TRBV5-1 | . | CASSLNEAGPNTGELFF | TGCGCCAGCAGCTTGAATGAGGCAGGGCCGAACACCGGGGAGCTGTTTTTT
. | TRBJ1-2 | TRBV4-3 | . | CASSQDQGADGYTF | TGCGCCAGCAGCCAAGATCAAGGAGCAGATGGCTACACCTTC
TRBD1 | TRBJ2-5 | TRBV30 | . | CAWSKDRRIETQYF | TGTGCCTGGAGTAAGGACAGGCGGATAGAGACCCAGTACTTC
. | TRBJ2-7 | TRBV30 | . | CAWSRVKGGEQYF | TGTGCCTGGAGTCGGGTCAAAGGTGGCGAGCAGTACTTC
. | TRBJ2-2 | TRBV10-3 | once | CAISEPIAANTGELFF | TGTGCCATCAGTGAGCCTATAGCGGCAAACACCGGGGAGCTGTTTTTT
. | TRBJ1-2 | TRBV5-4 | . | CASSLGGVFNYGYTF | TGTGCCAGCAGCTTGGGGGGGGTCTTTAACTATGGCTACACCTTC
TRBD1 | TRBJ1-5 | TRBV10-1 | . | CASSERFSPRDPGGAQSPDQPQHF | TGCGCCAGCAGTGAGCGATTTTCCCCCCGGGATCCAGGGGGCGCGCAAAGTCCAGATCAGCCCCAGCATTTT
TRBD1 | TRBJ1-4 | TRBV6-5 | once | CASSYRGRGEKLFF | TGTGCCAGCAGTTACAGGGGGCGCGGGGAAAAACTGTTTTTT
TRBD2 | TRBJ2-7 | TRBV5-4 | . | CASSLNSGSRDEQYF | TGTGCCAGCAGCTTGAATAGCGGGAGTAGGGACGAGCAGTACTTC
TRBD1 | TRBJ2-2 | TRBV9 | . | CACGQGANTGELFF | TGTGCCTGTGGACAGGGGGCGAACACCGGGGAGCTGTTTTTT
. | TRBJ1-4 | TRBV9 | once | CASSKRPATNEKLFF | TGTGCCAGCAGCAAACGCCCAGCAACTAATGAAAAACTGTTTTTT
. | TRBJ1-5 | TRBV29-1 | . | CSVQQGNQPQHF | TGCAGCGTTCAGCAGGGCAATCAGCCCCAGCATTTT
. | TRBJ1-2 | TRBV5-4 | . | CASSLEGQERHGYTF | TGTGCCAGCAGCTTGGAGGGACAAGAAAGACATGGCTACACCTTC
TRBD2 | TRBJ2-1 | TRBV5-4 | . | CASSLLAGEEQFF | TGTGCCAGCAGTTTACTAGCGGGAGAAGAGCAGTTCTTC
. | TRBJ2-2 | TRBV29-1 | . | CSVLESPTGELFF | TGCAGCGTTCTAGAAAGCCCCACCGGGGAGCTGTTTTTT
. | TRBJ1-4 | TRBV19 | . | CASRIGGEKLFF | TGTGCCAGTAGGATCGGGGGAGAAAAACTGTTTTTT
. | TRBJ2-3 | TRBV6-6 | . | CASSSADTQYF | TGTGCCAGCAGTTCGGCAGATACGCAGTATTTT
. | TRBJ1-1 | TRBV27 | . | CASSLIGGNTEAFF | TGTGCCAGCAGTTTAATCGGGGGTAACACTGAAGCTTTCTTT
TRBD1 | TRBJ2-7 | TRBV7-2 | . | CASSLDAALGQGSLYEQYF | TGTGCCAGCAGCTTAGACGCGGCCTTAGGACAGGGTAGTCTATACGAGCAGTACTTC
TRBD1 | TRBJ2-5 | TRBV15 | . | CATSRTGGGETQYF | TGTGCCACCAGCAGGACAGGGGGAGGAGAGACCCAGTACTTC
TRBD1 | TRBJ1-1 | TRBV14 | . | CASSQEQGAPTEAFF | TGTGCCAGCAGCCAAGAACAGGGGGCGCCCACTGAAGCTTTCTTT
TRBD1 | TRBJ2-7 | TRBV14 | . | CASSHGQGAYEQYF | TGTGCCAGCAGCCATGGACAGGGGGCCTACGAGCAGTACTTC
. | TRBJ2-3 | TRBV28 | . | CASSSGTRLADTQYF | TGTGCCAGCAGTTCTGGGACACGCCTCGCAGATACGCAGTATTTT
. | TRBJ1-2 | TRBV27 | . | CASSPLRSEGNYGYTF | TGTGCCAGCAGTCCTCTGCGGTCGGAGGGAAACTATGGCTACACCTTC
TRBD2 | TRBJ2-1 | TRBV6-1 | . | CASSLAGWEQFF | TGTGCCAGCAGTTTAGCGGGCTGGGAGCAGTTCTTC
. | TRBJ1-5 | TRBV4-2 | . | CASSQDLAGVVQPQHF | TGTGCCAGCAGCCAAGATCTCGCAGGGGTAGTTCAGCCCCAGCATTTT
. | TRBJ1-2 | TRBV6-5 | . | CASSPGGNYGYTF | TGTGCCAGCAGCCCCGGAGGGAACTATGGCTACACCTTC
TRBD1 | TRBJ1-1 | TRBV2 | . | CASSGRDRLNTEAFF | TGTGCCAGCAGTGGGCGGGACAGGCTGAACACTGAAGCTTTCTTT
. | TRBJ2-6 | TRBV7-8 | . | CASSLRVRQGLSSGANVLTF | TGTGCCAGCAGCTTAAGGGTGAGGCAGGGTCTGAGCTCTGGGGCCAACGTCCTGACTTTC
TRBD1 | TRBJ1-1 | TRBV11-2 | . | CASSDKWPGQHMNTEAFF | TGTGCCAGCAGCGATAAATGGCCGGGACAGCACATGAACACTGAAGCTTTCTTT
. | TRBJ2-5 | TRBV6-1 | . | CASTLMESGAETQYF | TGTGCCAGCACCCTGATGGAGTCAGGGGCGGAGACCCAGTACTTC
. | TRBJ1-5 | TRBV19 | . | CASTGGGVRQPQHF | TGTGCCAGTACTGGGGGAGGGGTCAGGCAGCCCCAGCATTTT
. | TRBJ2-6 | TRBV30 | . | CAWSVPGGLRGGANVLTF | TGTGCCTGGAGTGTACCGGGGGGCCTCCGAGGGGGGGCCAACGTCCTGACTTTC
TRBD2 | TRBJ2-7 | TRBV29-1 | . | CSVEDPESGSYEQYF | TGCAGCGTTGAAGATCCAGAGAGCGGGAGCTACGAGCAGTACTTC
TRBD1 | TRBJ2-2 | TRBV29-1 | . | CSVDRQGASGELFF | TGCAGCGTGGACAGACAGGGGGCCTCCGGGGAGCTGTTTTTT
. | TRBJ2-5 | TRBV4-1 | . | CASSQDGEIRTQYF | TGCGCCAGCAGCCAAGATGGGGAGATCAGGACCCAGTACTTC
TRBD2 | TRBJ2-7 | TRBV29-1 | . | CSVRLAGSYEQYF | TGCAGCGTTCGCTTAGCGGGCTCCTACGAGCAGTACTTC
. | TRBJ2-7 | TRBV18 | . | CASSRGASSYEQYF | TGTGCCAGCTCCCGGGGGGCGAGCTCCTACGAGCAGTACTTC
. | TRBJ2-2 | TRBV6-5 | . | CASSYSGQTNTGELFF | TGTGCCAGCAGTTACTCCGGACAGACTAACACCGGGGAGCTGTTTTTT
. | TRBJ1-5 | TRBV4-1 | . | CASSQSGYGNQPQHF | TGCGCCAGCAGCCAATCAGGGTATGGCAATCAGCCCCAGCATTTT
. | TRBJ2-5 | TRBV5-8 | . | CASSGGALPQYF | TGTGCCAGCAGCGGAGGGGCCCTCCCCCAGTACTTC
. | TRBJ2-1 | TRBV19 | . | CASSISRGAYNEQFF | TGTGCCAGTAGTATATCCAGGGGCGCCTACAATGAGCAGTTCTTC
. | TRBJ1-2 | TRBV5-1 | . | CASSLDLQDYGYTF | TGCGCCAGCAGCTTGGATCTGCAGGACTATGGCTACACCTTC
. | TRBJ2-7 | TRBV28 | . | CASSFLNFRVGEQYF | TGTGCCAGCAGTTTTCTGAATTTCCGGGTAGGAGAGCAGTACTTC
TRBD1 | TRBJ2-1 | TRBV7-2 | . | CASSPGTGAYNEQFF | TGTGCCAGCAGCCCGGGGACAGGGGCCTACAATGAGCAGTTCTTC
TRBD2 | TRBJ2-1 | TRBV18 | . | CASSPPPGTKLYNEQFF | TGTGCCAGCTCACCACCCCCCGGGACTAAACTTTACAATGAGCAGTTCTTC
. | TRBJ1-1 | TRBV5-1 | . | CASSPTGETEAFF | TGCGCCAGCAGCCCGACGGGGGAGACTGAAGCTTTCTTT
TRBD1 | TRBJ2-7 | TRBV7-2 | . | CASSLDGTGGYEQYF | TGTGCCAGCAGCTTAGATGGGACAGGGGGCTACGAGCAGTACTTC
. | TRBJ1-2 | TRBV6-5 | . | CASSYLMLESNYGYTF | TGTGCCAGCAGTTACTTAATGCTAGAGTCTAACTATGGCTACACCTTC
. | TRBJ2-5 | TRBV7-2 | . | CASSRGETQYF | TGTGCCAGCAGCCGCGGGGAGACCCAGTACTTC
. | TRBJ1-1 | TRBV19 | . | CASSGDPEAFF | TGTGCCAGTAGCGGGGATCCTGAAGCTTTCTTT
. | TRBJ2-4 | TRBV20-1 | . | CSANSKNIQYF | TGCAGTGCCAACTCCAAAAACATTCAGTACTTC
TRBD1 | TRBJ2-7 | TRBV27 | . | CASSSRTGRYEQYF | TGTGCCAGCAGTTCACGGACAGGGAGATACGAGCAGTACTTC
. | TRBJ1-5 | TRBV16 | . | CASSPGSSSNQPQHF | TGTGCCAGCAGCCCCGGTTCAAGTAGCAATCAGCCCCAGCATTTT